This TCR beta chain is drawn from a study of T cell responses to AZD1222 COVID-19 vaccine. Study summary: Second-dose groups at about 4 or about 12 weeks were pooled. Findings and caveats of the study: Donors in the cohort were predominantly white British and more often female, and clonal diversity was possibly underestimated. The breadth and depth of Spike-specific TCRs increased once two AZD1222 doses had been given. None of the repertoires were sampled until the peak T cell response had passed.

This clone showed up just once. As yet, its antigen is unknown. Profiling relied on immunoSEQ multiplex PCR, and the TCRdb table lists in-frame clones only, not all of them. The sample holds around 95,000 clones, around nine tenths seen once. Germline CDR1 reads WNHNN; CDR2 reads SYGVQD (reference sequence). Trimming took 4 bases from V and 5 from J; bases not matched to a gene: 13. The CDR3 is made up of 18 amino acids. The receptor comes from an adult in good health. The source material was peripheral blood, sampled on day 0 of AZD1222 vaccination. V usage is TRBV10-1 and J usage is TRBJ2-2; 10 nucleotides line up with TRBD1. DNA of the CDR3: TGCGCCAGCAGTGGAAAAACCCACGGGACAGGGGATACCGGGGAGCTGTTTTTT. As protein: CASSGKTHGTGDTGELFF.